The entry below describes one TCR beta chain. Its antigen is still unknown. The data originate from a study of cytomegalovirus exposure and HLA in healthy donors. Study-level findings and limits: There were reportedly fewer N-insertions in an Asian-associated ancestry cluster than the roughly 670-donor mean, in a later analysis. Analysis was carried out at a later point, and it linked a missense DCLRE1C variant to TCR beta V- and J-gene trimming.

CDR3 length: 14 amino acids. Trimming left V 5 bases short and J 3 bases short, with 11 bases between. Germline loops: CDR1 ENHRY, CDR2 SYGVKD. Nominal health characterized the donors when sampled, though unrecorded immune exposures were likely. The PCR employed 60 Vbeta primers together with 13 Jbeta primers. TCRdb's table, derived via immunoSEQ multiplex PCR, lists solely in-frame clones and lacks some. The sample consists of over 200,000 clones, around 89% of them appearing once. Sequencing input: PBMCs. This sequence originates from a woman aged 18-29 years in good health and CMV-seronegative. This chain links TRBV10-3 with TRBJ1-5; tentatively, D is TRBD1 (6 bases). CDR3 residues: CAISPGQNNQPQHF. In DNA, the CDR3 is TGTGCCATCAGTCCCGGACAGAACAATCAGCCCCAGCATTTT.